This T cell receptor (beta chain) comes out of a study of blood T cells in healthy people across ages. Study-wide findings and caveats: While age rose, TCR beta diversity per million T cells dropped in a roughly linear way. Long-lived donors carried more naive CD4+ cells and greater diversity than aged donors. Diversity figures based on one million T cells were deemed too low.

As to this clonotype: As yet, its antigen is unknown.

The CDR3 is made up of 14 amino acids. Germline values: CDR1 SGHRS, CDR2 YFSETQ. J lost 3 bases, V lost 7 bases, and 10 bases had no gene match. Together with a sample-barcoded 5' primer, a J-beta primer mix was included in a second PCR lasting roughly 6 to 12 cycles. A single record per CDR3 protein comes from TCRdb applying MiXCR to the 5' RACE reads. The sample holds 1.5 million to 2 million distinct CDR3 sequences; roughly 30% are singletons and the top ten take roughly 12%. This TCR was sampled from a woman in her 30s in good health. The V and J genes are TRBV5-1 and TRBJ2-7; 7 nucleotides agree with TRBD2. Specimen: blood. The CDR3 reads CASRARLAGYEQYF. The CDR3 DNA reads TGCGCCAGCCGTGCACGGTTAGCGGGCTACGAGCAGTACTTC.